These 32 T cell receptor beta chains were sequenced from one sample in a study of T-cell reconstitution after alpha-beta-depleted transplantation in children. This sample's TCRbeta library carried unique molecular identifier barcodes. TCRdb reprocessed the PCR reads with MiXCR, giving one entry per CDR3 protein. The top ten hold about 13% of the sample, which has about 70,000 distinct CDR3 sequences, approximately 11% seen once. Sequencing was performed on PBMCs, taken before TCRalphabeta/CD19-depleted stem cell transplant. These receptors were collected from a boy aged 5-17 years with acute myeloid leukemia, due to receive a stem cell transplant.

This clonotype was detected many times. This chain connects TRBV9 to TRBJ2-5; unclear D gene. Germline assignment: CDR1 SGDLS and CDR2 YYNGEE. Trimming took 0 bases from V and 0 from J, leaving 9 bases between them. The CDR3 runs 15 residues. CDR3 sequence: CASSVALSDQETQYF. The CDR3 DNA sequence: TGTGCCAGCAGCGTAGCTTTGTCAGACCAAGAGACCCAGTACTTC.

This clonotype was seen ten or more times. In nucleotides, the CDR3 is TGTGCCAGCAGCCAAGCACCCTGGGCTAGCGGGAGGGCCGAACAGTACTTC. Its protein product is CASSQAPWASGRAEQYF. The J gene is TRBJ2-7, the V gene TRBV4-2; 12 bases map to TRBD2. The V gene's germline CDR1 is LGHNA and CDR2 YNFKEQ. V gave up 1 base and J gave up 10 bases; unmatched junction bases: 14. CDR3 length equals 17 residues.

CDR3 in amino acids: CSAPGQGANIQYF. The CDR3 bases are TGCAGTGCCCCCGGACAGGGGGCGAACATTCAGTACTTC. The chain links TRBV20-1 to TRBJ2-4; 11 nucleotides agree with TRBD1. The CDR3 has 13 amino acids. V dropped 6 bases and J dropped 7; count of bases not matched to a gene: 5. Germline V gene lookup returns CDR1 DFQATT and CDR2 SNEGSKA (reference sequence).

Many counts were recorded for this clonotype. This chain connects TRBV20-1 to TRBJ2-7; 8 bases line up with TRBD1. From germline, CDR1 is DFQATT and CDR2 SNEGSKA (reference sequence). This CDR3 has 13 amino acids. Trimming took 7 bases from V and 2 from J; bases not matched to a gene: 7. CDR3 DNA: TGCAGTGTTAGTGGACAGGGAACCTACGAGCAGTACGTC. This translates into CSVSGQGTYEQYV.

There are many counts of this clonotype. The chain links TRBV7-8 to TRBJ1-5; D is perhaps TRBD1 (5 bases). The germline V and J ends were trimmed by 1 base and 5 bases, with 12 bases remaining between them. CDR3 length: 15 residues. Looked up from germline, CDR1 is SGHVS and CDR2 is FQNEAQ. The CDR3, as DNA: TGTGCCAGCAGCTTAGTATGGGGGGAGTATCAGCCCCAGCATTTT. Translation gives CASSLVWGEYQPQHF. The full variable domain, rest sourced from reference TRBV7-8 and TRBJ1-5, is GAGVSQSPRYKVAKRGQDVALRCDPISGHVSLFWYQQALGQGPEFLTYFQNEAQLDKSGLPSDRFFAERPEGSVSTLKIQRTQQEDSAVYLCASSLVWGEYQPQHFGDGTRLSIL.

This clonotype was seen a few times. The chain employs TRBV29-1 and TRBJ1-4; possibly TRBD1 for D (5 bases). Trimming shortened V by 2 bases and J by 11 bases, and 18 bases separated the two germline ends. The germline V gene has CDR1 SQVTM and CDR2 ANQGSEA. The CDR3 has 14 amino acids. This CDR3 reads CSVELGQGEGKLFF. DNA of the CDR3: TGCAGCGTTGAATTGGGGCAGGGAGAGGGGAAACTGTTTTTT.

V usage is TRBV5-1 and J usage is TRBJ2-3; D is unclear. V was clipped by 3 bases and J by 6 bases, with 17 bases between them. This CDR3 contains 15 residues. CDR1 and CDR2 from the germline V gene are SGHRS and YFSETQ. The CDR3 loop is CASSSLTGQVDTQYF. The CDR3 nucleotides read TGCGCCAGCAGCTCGCTGACGGGTCAAGTGGATACGCAGTATTTT.

This clonotype was detected ten times or more. The chain has TRBV24-1 and TRBJ1-1; TRBD1 matches 8 bases. CDR1 and CDR2 (germline): KGHDR, SFDVKD. After removal of 6 bases from V and 3 bases from J, the junction contained 5 bases not matched to a gene. The CDR3 contains 14 residues. The CDR3 nucleotides are TGTGCCACCAGTCCAGGGGGCTTGGACACTGAAGCTTTCTTT. It codes for CATSPGGLDTEAFF.

This clonotype turned up a few times. The chain joins TRBV7-2 to TRBJ2-2; no definite D call. CDR1 and CDR2 (germline): SGHTA, FQGNSA. Trimming left V 3 bases short and J 3 bases short, with 5 bases between. This CDR3 region has 13 residues. CDR3 sequence (DNA): TGTGCCAGCAGCTTTGCCGACACCGGGGAGCTGTTTTTT. Encoded protein: CASSFADTGELFF.

This clonotype was counted many times. V usage is TRBV11-2 and J usage is TRBJ2-2; D possibly corresponds to TRBD2 (6 bases). The germline V gene has CDR1 SGHAT and CDR2 FQNNGV. This CDR3 region has 12 residues. Trimming stripped 2 bases from V and 9 bases from J, with 7 bases between. CDR3 sequence reads: CASSLLAWELFF. The CDR3 DNA reads as TGTGCCAGCAGCTTACTAGCGTGGGAGCTGTTTTTT.

The chain recombines TRBV5-1 with TRBJ2-6, with D perhaps TRBD2 (5 bases). Germline CDR1 SGHRS, CDR2 YFSETQ. Trimming cost V 6 bases and J 0 bases, with 16 bases left between them. The CDR3 length is 17 residues. The CDR3 loop reads CASTTWTGSSGANVLTF. The CDR3 DNA reads as TGCGCCAGCACCACCTGGACTGGAAGCTCTGGGGCCAACGTCCTGACTTTC.

This clonotype was observed at least ten times. The genes are TRBV28 and TRBJ2-7; D is perhaps TRBD1 (7 bases). CDR3 length: 15 amino acids. V lost 6 bases, J lost 5 bases, and 20 bases lay in between. Germline assignment: CDR1 MDHEN and CDR2 SYDVKM. CDR3 bases: TGTGCCAGCAGCGTACTCAGGGGGGTAGCGGACGAGCAGTACTTC. Its translation is CASSVLRGVADEQYF.

The V gene is TRBV20-1, the J gene TRBJ2-1; 9 bases match TRBD2. CDR3 size: 14 residues. Germline V gives CDR1 DFQATT, CDR2 SNEGSKA (reference sequence). With V trimmed by 5 bases and J by 8 bases, 10 bases remained unmatched. The CDR3 nucleotides read TGCAGTGCTCCCCGCGGGGGGGCTCGGGATGAGCAGTTCTTC. This encodes CSAPRGGARDEQFF.

This clonotype was seen many times. The chain links TRBV11-3 to TRBJ2-2, with 11 bases matching TRBD2. J gave up 8 bases and V 3 bases, and 14 bases lay outside the gene matches. Germline V CDR1 and CDR2: SGHNT, YENEEA. CDR3 length equals 18 residues. CDR3 sequence (DNA): TGTGCCAGCAGCTTCAAACTAGCGGGAGTTACTGGGACGGGGGAGCTGTTTTTT. Protein sequence: CASSFKLAGVTGTGELFF.

About this clonotype: A much bigger clone sits one base away, suggesting this may be a read error. The rearrangement joins TRBV2 to TRBJ1-5, with D perhaps matching TRBD1 (5 bases). Germline-derived CDR1 and CDR2 are SNHLY and FYNNEI. The CDR3 has 13 residues. The V gene lost 10 bases and the J gene lost 4 bases, with 14 bases spanning the gap. CDR3 in DNA: TGTGCCAACAAGGTAGAGGGGAATCAGCCCCAGCATTTT. The encoded protein is CANKVEGNQPQHF.

This clonotype was seen ten or more times. The chain couples TRBV9 to TRBJ2-1; 9 bases are a match to TRBD2. The germline CDR1 and CDR2 sequences are SGDLS and YYNGEE. The CDR3 consists of 15 residues. After removal of 5 bases from V and 8 bases from J, the junction contained 11 bases not matched to a gene. The CDR3 DNA reads TGTGCCAGCAGTCGAGCTCGCGGGAGGGATGATGAGCAGTTCTTC. This gives the protein CASSRARGRDDEQFF.

Comment on this clonotype: A read error may explain this, as a much larger clone is one base away. The chain couples TRBV11-1 to TRBJ2-1, with 7 bases fitting TRBD1. J gave up 9 bases and V 1 base, and 6 bases lay outside the gene matches. Germline lookup yields CDR1 SGHAT and CDR2 FQDESV (reference sequence). The CDR3 totals 14 residues. The CDR3 coding sequence is TGTGCCAGCAGCTTAGAAAGGGGGCGAGGTGAGCAGTTCTTC. Translating gives CASSLERGRGEQFF.

This clonotype was seen ten or more times. V is TRBV6-5 and J is TRBJ1-1; D remains unclear. The ends were cut back, 7 bases at V and 3 bases at J, with 18 bases in the middle. The CDR3 loop spans 15 amino acids. Germline CDR1 MNHEY, CDR2 SVGAGI. This CDR3 is CASTPRWAGYTEAFF. DNA of the CDR3: TGTGCCAGCACTCCCAGGTGGGCAGGCTACACTGAAGCTTTCTTT.

This clonotype showed up many times. V usage is TRBV24-1 and J usage is TRBJ2-1; TRBD2 matches 13 bases. From germline, CDR1 is KGHDR and CDR2 SFDVKD. There are 20 residues in the CDR3. Trimming took 4 bases from V and 6 from J; bases not matched to a gene: 17. The CDR3 DNA reads as TGTGCCACCAGTGACTTAGACAGGGGGCGAGGACTAGCGGGAGTCAATGAGCAGTTCTTC. It is translated as CATSDLDRGRGLAGVNEQFF.

Many counts were recorded for this clonotype. This chain joins TRBV3-1 and TRBJ2-7; D is ambiguous. CDR3 size: 14 residues. CDR1 is LGHDT, CDR2 YNNKEL, per germline (reference sequence). The germline V and J ends were trimmed by 3 bases and 0 bases, with 9 bases remaining between them. The chain's CDR3 is CASSQAPLSYEQYF. Written as DNA, the CDR3 is TGTGCCAGCAGCCAGGCACCCCTCTCCTACGAGCAGTACTTC.

V usage is TRBV19 and J usage is TRBJ1-5, with D perhaps TRBD1 (6 bases). Germline CDR1 reads LNHDA; CDR2 reads SQIVND (reference sequence). V was pared by 8 bases and J by 1 base, with 12 bases between. The CDR3 sequence is 14 residues long. CDR3 DNA: TGTGCCAGTGCCTTCCAGGGGAGCAATCAGCCCCAGCATTTT. It encodes CASAFQGSNQPQHF.

There are many counts of this clonotype. The chain links TRBV4-3 to TRBJ2-1; 8 bases are shared with TRBD2. Looked up from germline, CDR1 is LGHNA and CDR2 is YSLEER. V lost 5 bases, J lost 8 bases, and 5 bases stayed unmatched. The length of the CDR3 is 13 residues. The CDR3 here is CASSFPGGYEQFF. CDR3 bases: TGCGCCAGCAGCTTCCCGGGGGGGTATGAGCAGTTCTTC.

This clonotype showed up many times. This chain connects TRBV7-9 to TRBJ2-7; D possibly uses TRBD1 or TRBD2 (5 bases each). V was shortened by 5 bases and J by 0 bases, with 11 bases between the two germline ends. Germline CDR1 is SEHNR and CDR2 is FQNEAQ (reference sequence). The CDR3 sequence is 14 residues long. CDR3 DNA sequence: TGTGCCAGCAGCCCCCCAGGGAGCTCCTACGAGCAGTACTTC. This encodes CASSPPGSSYEQYF.

This clonotype appeared many times. J is TRBJ2-2 and V is TRBV7-9; tentative D call: TRBD2 (7 bases). This CDR3 is 16 amino acids long. V was clipped by 5 bases and J by 0 bases, with 13 bases between them. Germline V gene sequence: CDR1 SEHNR, CDR2 FQNEAQ (reference sequence). CDR3 DNA sequence: TGTGCCAGCAGCCCGGGCGGGGGCACGAACACCGGGGAGCTGTTTTTT. Translation: CASSPGGGTNTGELFF. Variable domain in full (rest from reference TRBV7-9 and TRBJ2-2): DTGVSQNPRHKITKRGQNVTFRCDPISEHNRLYWYRQTLGQGPEFLTYFQNEAQLEKSRLLSDRFSAERPKGSFSTLEIQRTEQGDSAMYLCASSPGGGTNTGELFFGEGSRLTVL.

The table lists this clonotype with many counts. This rearrangement joins TRBV5-1 to TRBJ1-3; TRBD1 might be the D (6 bases). The V gene's germline CDR1 is SGHRS and CDR2 YFSETQ. V was trimmed by 6 bases and J by 0 bases, leaving 10 bases between them. The CDR3 covers 14 residues. This CDR3 reads CASTQGHSGNTIYF. CDR3 DNA: TGCGCCAGCACACAGGGACACTCTGGAAACACCATATATTTT.

There are many counts of this clonotype. The chain couples TRBV10-3 to TRBJ2-5; 8 bases align to TRBD2. Germline V gene data show CDR1 as ENHRY and CDR2 as SYGVKD. The CDR3 length is 17 residues. After removal of 1 base from V and 2 bases from J, the junction contained 9 bases not matched to a gene. The CDR3 here is CAISEWKAGESQETQYF. The CDR3 DNA reads as TGTGCCATCAGTGAGTGGAAAGCGGGGGAATCTCAAGAGACCCAGTACTTC.

This clonotype was picked up many times. The chain combines TRBV27 with TRBJ2-1; 10 bases are a match to TRBD2. The CDR3 contains 15 residues. Per the germline V gene, CDR1 is MNHEY and CDR2 is SMNVEV (reference sequence). V was pared by 2 bases and J by 6 bases, with 4 bases of the junction left unmatched. The CDR3 spells CASSLLAGVSNEQFF. DNA for the CDR3: TGTGCCAGCAGTTTACTAGCGGGAGTTTCCAATGAGCAGTTCTTC.

This clonotype was seen repeatedly, ten times or more. The rearrangement links TRBV10-3 to TRBJ1-6; 8 positions agree with TRBD1. This CDR3 is 16 amino acids long. Germline lookup yields CDR1 ENHRY and CDR2 SYGVKD. V shed 10 bases, J shed 9 bases, and the junction held 17 bases outside the gene matches. The CDR3: CATAPSRTGRGSPLHF. The CDR3 bases are TGTGCCACCGCACCATCTAGGACAGGGCGAGGTTCACCCCTCCACTTT.

This clonotype was observed many times. The J gene is TRBJ2-1, the V gene TRBV24-1; 8 nucleotides agree with TRBD1. The J segment lost 11 bases and the V segment lost 5 bases, leaving 22 bases of the junction unmatched. CDR3 length equals 18 residues. The germline gives CDR1 KGHDR, CDR2 SFDVKD. The CDR3 loop reads CATSVPKHRDRFIPQQFF. The CDR3 bases are TGTGCCACCAGTGTCCCAAAGCACCGGGACAGGTTCATCCCACAGCAGTTCTTC.

There are many counts of this clonotype. The chain carries TRBV7-8 and TRBJ2-5, with 10 bases that match TRBD2. The germline V gene encodes CDR1 SGHVS and CDR2 FQNEAQ. The V gene end was trimmed by 4 bases and the J gene end by 2 bases; junction bases not matched to a gene: 4. The CDR3 consists of 15 residues. Here the CDR3 reads CASSSVSGGQETQYF. The CDR3 region has the DNA TGTGCCAGCAGCTCAGTTAGCGGGGGGCAAGAGACCCAGTACTTC.

The chain employs TRBV11-3 and TRBJ2-1; 9 bases line up with TRBD1. CDR3 length equals 15 residues. Trimming removed 1 base from V and 6 bases from J; junction bases left unmatched: 4. CDR1 and CDR2 (germline): SGHNT, YENEEA. This CDR3 reads CASSLATTGGNEQFF. The CDR3 DNA is TGTGCCAGCAGCTTAGCGACGACAGGGGGCAATGAGCAGTTCTTC.

The table lists this clonotype with many counts. V gene TRBV7-8 combines with J gene TRBJ2-7, with 8 positions matching TRBD1. The CDR3 consists of 17 residues. J was trimmed by 3 bases and V by 5 bases; bases with no gene match: 15. Germline CDR1 is SGHVS and CDR2 is FQNEAQ. The CDR3 region has the DNA TGTGCCAGCAGCCCTCCTCCCTGGGACAGGACTTTCTACGAGCAGTACTTC. Protein sequence: CASSPPPWDRTFYEQYF. The variable domain in full, with the rest retrieved from reference TRBV7-8 and TRBJ2-7, is GAGVSQSPRYKVAKRGQDVALRCDPISGHVSLFWYQQALGQGPEFLTYFQNEAQLDKSGLPSDRFFAERPEGSVSTLKIQRTQQEDSAVYLCASSPPPWDRTFYEQYFGPGTRLTVT.